One T cell receptor (beta chain) is described in this entry. Its cognate antigen has yet to be identified. No base quality information exists; no much larger clone differs at one position. Using immunoSEQ, frozen genomic DNA was subjected to high-throughput TCRbeta CDR3 sequencing, a process that included PCR amplification, mapping, bias correction and internal controls. Under the source paper's analysis protocol: Productive rearrangements were retained, and unique TCRbeta sequences were defined by the CDR3 nucleotide sequence together with the V and J gene. For classification of a sequence as donor-reactive, at least 5-fold expansion in CFSE-low cells relative to unstimulated pre-transplant cells and a frequency of at least 0.01% were required. To ensure at least 90% detection power, minimum frequency thresholds were set for each subject based on that subject's lowest-template unstimulated sample. Jensen-Shannon divergence between the top 1000 TCRbeta sequences post-transplant and pre-transplant was used to measure repertoire turnover. Two-sided Fisher's exact tests were used to test for changes in how often donor-reactive sequences were detected. Entries here come from immuneACCESS through TCRdb and include only in-frame sequences with V and J called. Some clones fail to appear in such tables; in the studies checked, an unresolved V gene covers under half of the shortfall, and the cause of the remainder is unknown. Clone size and V and J calls were adopted from that table, with D and trimming inferred from the DNA. A total of roughly 120,000 clones appear in this sample, over 75% of them only once. The ten biggest clones cover 0.8% to 0.9% of the sample.

The junction carries 12 bases between V and J, which are trimmed by 6 bases and 7 bases respectively. Measured from the cysteine to the phenylalanine, the CDR3 is 13 residues long. Only the CDR3 DNA stays, 39 bases, in frame from base 1. According to the germline V gene (reference sequence), CDR1 reads WNHNN and CDR2 reads SYGVQD. The data originate from a study of T cell clones after liver transplantation (dated by TCRdb to between 2017 and 2020). A note on the overall study: The samples were obtained from ITN030ST, a randomized trial that attempted immunosuppression withdrawal within 2 years after liver transplantation. Blood samples were taken pre-transplant, pre-randomization before withdrawal, and post-randomization after full withdrawal or failed withdrawal. Tolerance meant complete immunosuppression withdrawal for at least one year without liver enzymes rising beyond twice the upper limit of normal. Until randomization at 12-24 months post-transplant, subjects were given standard immunosuppression, with no induction therapy. Third party-reactive TCRbeta sequences were also identified from pre-transplant MLRs to serve as an antigen-independent comparator for donor-reactive sequences. The study cohort included 8 liver transplant recipients, of whom 3 were classified as tolerant and 5 as non-tolerant. Three of the eight recipients were HCV-positive; the others were transplanted for non-autoimmune, non-viral indications. Donor-reactive T cell clones were identified by TCRbeta sequencing following a pre-transplant mixed lymphocyte reaction and were subsequently tracked in post-transplant blood. General study outcomes and caveats: The conclusions were preliminary, being limited by small, heterogeneous patient numbers and by non-standardized post-transplant time points. Low numbers of available donor cells limited the measurable donor-reactive repertoire in a couple of subjects. Since no allograft tissue specimens were available, donor-reactive T cells may have migrated into the graft instead of being deleted. A significant post-transplant decrease in circulating donor-reactive CD4 TCRbeta sequences was observed in 5 of 8 subjects, irrespective of tolerance or HCV status. The decline in donor-reactive sequences exceeded the decline in third party-reactive sequences, suggesting partial antigen-specific deletion that was unrelated to withdrawal success. When repertoire turnover was accounted for, significantly reduced detection of donor-reactive sequences was found in 7 of 8 subjects for CD4 and in 8 of 8 subjects for CD8.

Unstimulated PBMCs, after thawing, were stained for CD3, CD4 and CD8 and then FACS-sorted into CD3+CD4+ and CD3+CD8+ populations. All 8 studied subjects were randomized to immunosuppression withdrawal. The Qiagen DNeasy Blood and Tissue Kit was used to isolate genomic DNA. The sequence joins TRBV10-1 to TRBJ2-2; there is no confident call for the D gene. The source is a human patient who received a liver transplant. Following transplantation, T cells from the graft donor may be among those present. Sequences were derived from CD4+ T cells from blood, sampled 12 months after liver transplant. The sequence in DNA is TGCGCCAGCAGCGAGCAAGAGAACGGGGAGCTGTTTTTT. The resulting protein is CASSEQENGELFF.